This is a list of T cell receptor beta chains from one sample in a study of T cell repertoires in cytomegalovirus infection. TCRdb analysed the reads with MiXCR anew, one entry per CDR3 protein. The table has 570,000 or so distinct CDR3 sequences, around 40% seen once. The antigens these receptors bind are not known. The sequenced sample was cultured PBMCs, obtained from culture after CMV antigen stimulation. The source is a human donor in good health (CMV status not recorded). Some clones in this sample may be carry-over from other donors' samples. CDR3s include the opening cysteine and the closing phenylalanine or tryptophan. D genes are given only for firm matches. The listing skips clone size in some rows; elsewhere it reads once, few, many or a size class.

v_gene: TRBV12-3/TRBV12-4; d_gene: TRBD1; j_gene: TRBJ2-7; abundance: .; len: 16; CDR3nt: TGTGCCAGCAGTCACGGGGACAGTAGCACGGTACACGAGCAGTACTTC; CDR3aa: CASSHGDSSTVHEQYF
v_gene: TRBV5-5; d_gene: .; j_gene: TRBJ2-5; abundance: many; len: 15; CDR3nt: TGTGCCAGCAGCCCCACGACTGCCTCCCAAGAGACCCAGTACTTC; CDR3aa: CASSPTTASQETQYF
v_gene: TRBV7-2; d_gene: .; j_gene: TRBJ1-6; abundance: many; len: 15; CDR3nt: TGTGCCAGCAGCTTAGATAGCAGGGTAGGGTCACCCCTCCACTTT; CDR3aa: CASSLDSRVGSPLHF
v_gene: TRBV11-2; d_gene: TRBD2; j_gene: TRBJ2-3; abundance: .; len: 16; CDR3nt: TGTGCCAGCAGCCCAAGGGCCCTAGCGGCCACAGATACGCAGTATTTT; CDR3aa: CASSPRALAATDTQYF
v_gene: TRBV12-3/TRBV12-4; d_gene: .; j_gene: TRBJ1-5; abundance: few; len: 15; CDR3nt: TGTGCCAGCAGTCGAGACGGGTATAGCAATCAGCCCCAGCATTTT; CDR3aa: CASSRDGYSNQPQHF
v_gene: TRBV10-3; d_gene: .; j_gene: TRBJ1-2; abundance: .; len: 14; CDR3nt: TGTGCCATCAGTGATAATCTAGGAGACTATGGCTACACCTTC; CDR3aa: CAISDNLGDYGYTF
v_gene: TRBV3-1; d_gene: TRBD1; j_gene: TRBJ1-6; abundance: .; len: 15; CDR3nt: TGTGCCAGCAGCCTATCGGGACAGGCTAATTCACCCCTCCACTTT; CDR3aa: CASSLSGQANSPLHF
v_gene: TRBV6-2/TRBV6-3; d_gene: TRBD2; j_gene: TRBJ2-1; abundance: .; len: 17; CDR3nt: TGTGCCAGCAGTTACACCCCCACGGGGGGGTCCTACAATGAGCAGTTCTTC; CDR3aa: CASSYTPTGGSYNEQFF
v_gene: TRBV27; d_gene: .; j_gene: TRBJ2-7; abundance: .; len: 14; CDR3nt: TGTGCCAGCAGTTTTGGGGGAGACACCTACGAGCAGTACTTC; CDR3aa: CASSFGGDTYEQYF
v_gene: TRBV7-2; d_gene: TRBD1; j_gene: TRBJ2-1; abundance: .; len: 15; CDR3nt: TGTGCCAGCAGCTTAAGAACAGGGGGTGTTAGCTGGCAGTTCTTC; CDR3aa: CASSLRTGGVSWQFF